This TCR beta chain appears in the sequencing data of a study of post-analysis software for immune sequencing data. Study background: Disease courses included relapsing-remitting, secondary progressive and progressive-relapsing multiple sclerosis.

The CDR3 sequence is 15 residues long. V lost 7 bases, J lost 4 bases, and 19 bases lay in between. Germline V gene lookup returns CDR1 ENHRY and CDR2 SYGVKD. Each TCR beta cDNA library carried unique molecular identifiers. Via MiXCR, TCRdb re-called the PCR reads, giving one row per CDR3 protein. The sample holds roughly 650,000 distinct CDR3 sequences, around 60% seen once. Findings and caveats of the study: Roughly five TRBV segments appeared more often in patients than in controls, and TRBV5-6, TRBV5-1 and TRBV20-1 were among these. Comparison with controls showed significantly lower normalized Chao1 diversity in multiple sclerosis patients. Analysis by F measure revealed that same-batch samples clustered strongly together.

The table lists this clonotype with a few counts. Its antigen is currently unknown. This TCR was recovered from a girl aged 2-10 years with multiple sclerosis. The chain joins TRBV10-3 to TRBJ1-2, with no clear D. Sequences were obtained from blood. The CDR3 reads CAINGEVGFTYGYTF. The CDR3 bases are TGTGCCATCAACGGGGAGGTCGGTTTTACCTATGGCTACACCTTC.